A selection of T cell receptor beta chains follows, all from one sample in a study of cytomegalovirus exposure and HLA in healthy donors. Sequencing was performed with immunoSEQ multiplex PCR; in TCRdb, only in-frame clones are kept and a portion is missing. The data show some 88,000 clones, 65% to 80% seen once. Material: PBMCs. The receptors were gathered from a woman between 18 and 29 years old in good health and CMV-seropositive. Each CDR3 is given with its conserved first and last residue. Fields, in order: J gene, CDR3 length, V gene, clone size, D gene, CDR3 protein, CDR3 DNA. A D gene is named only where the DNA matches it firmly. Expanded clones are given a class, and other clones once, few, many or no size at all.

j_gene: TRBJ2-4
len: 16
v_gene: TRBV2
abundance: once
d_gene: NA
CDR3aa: CASSERGGRTKNIQYF
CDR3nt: TGTGCCAGCAGTGAACGGGGTGGGAGAACCAAAAACATTCAGTACTTC

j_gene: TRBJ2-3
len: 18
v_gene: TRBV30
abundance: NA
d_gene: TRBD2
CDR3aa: CAWSIGVAGGGAADTQYF
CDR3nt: TGTGCCTGGAGTATTGGGGTAGCGGGAGGGGGGGCCGCAGATACGCAGTATTTT

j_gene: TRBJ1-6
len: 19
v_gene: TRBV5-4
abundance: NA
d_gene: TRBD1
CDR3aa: CASSPGGGTGLRNNSPLHF
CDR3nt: TGTGCCAGCAGCCCAGGGGGGGGGACAGGACTCAGGAATAATTCACCCCTCCACTTT

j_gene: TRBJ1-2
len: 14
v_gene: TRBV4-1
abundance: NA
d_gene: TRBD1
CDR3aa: CASSLLTGASGYTF
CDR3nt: TGCGCCAGCAGCCTCTTGACAGGGGCTTCAGGCTACACCTTC

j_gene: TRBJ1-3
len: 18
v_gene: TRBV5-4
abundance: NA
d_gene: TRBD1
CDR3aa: CASSENYRGVGSGNTIYF
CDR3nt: TGTGCCAGCAGCGAGAACTACAGGGGAGTGGGCTCTGGAAACACCATATATTTT

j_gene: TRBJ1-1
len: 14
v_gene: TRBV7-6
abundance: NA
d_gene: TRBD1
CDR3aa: CASRSQGEDTEAFF
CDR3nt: TGTGCCAGCAGGTCACAGGGGGAGGACACTGAAGCTTTCTTT

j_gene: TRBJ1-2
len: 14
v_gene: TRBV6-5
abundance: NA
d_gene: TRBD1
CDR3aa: CASRSGTGTYGYTF
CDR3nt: TGTGCCAGCAGATCCGGGACAGGGACCTATGGCTACACCTTC

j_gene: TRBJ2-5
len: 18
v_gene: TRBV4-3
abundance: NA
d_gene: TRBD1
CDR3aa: CASSQALQGGPYQETQYF
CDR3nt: TGCGCCAGCAGCCAAGCGTTACAGGGGGGTCCGTACCAAGAGACCCAGTACTTC

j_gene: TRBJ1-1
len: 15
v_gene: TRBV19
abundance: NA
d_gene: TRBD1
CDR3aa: CASSPQDRLNTEAFF
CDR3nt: TGTGCCAGTAGTCCCCAGGACAGGCTGAACACTGAAGCTTTCTTT

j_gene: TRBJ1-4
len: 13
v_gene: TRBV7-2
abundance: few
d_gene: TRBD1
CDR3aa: CASRRGQGEKLFF
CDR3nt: TGTGCCAGCAGGAGGGGACAGGGGGAAAAACTGTTTTTT

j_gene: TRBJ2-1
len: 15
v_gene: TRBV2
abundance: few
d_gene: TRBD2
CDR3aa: CASKLAGGSYNEQFF
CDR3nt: TGTGCCAGCAAACTAGCGGGGGGGTCCTACAATGAGCAGTTCTTC

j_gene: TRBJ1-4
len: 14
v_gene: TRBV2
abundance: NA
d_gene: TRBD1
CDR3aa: CASHGTGENEKLFF
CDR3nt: TGTGCCAGCCACGGGACAGGAGAAAATGAAAAACTGTTTTTT

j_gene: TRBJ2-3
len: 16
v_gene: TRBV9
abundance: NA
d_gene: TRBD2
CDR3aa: CASSVGTSGSTDTQYF
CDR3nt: TGTGCCAGCAGCGTAGGGACTAGCGGGAGCACAGATACGCAGTATTTT

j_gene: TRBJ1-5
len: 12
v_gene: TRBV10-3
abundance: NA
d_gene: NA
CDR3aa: CAISEGPQPQHF
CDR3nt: TGTGCCATCAGTGAGGGCCCTCAGCCCCAGCATTTT

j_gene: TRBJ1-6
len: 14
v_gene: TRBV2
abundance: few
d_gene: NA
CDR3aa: CASSEAERGSPLHF
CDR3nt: TGTGCCAGCAGTGAAGCTGAAAGGGGTTCACCCCTCCACTTT

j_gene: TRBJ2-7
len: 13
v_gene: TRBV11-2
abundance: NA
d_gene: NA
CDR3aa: CASSLGGIYEQYF
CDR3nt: TGTGCCAGCAGCTTAGGGGGCATCTACGAGCAGTACTTC

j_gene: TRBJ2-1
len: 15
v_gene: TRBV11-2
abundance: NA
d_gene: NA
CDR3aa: CASSLGLGAGDEQFF
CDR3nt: TGTGCCAGCAGCTTAGGGTTAGGGGCAGGGGATGAGCAGTTCTTC

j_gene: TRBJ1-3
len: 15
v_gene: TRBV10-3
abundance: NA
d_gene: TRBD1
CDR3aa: CAISRQGSSGNTIYF
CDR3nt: TGTGCCATCAGTAGACAGGGGAGCTCTGGAAACACCATATATTTT

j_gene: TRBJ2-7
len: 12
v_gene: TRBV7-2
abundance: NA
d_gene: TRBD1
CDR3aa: CASSVYRGEQYF
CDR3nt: TGTGCCAGCAGCGTTTACAGGGGAGAGCAGTACTTC

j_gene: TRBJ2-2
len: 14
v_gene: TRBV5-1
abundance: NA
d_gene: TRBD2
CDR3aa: CASSLTSVSGELFF
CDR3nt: TGCGCCAGCAGCCTGACTAGCGTTTCCGGGGAGCTGTTTTTT

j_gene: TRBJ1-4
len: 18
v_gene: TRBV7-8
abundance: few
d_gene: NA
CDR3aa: CASSLDRGQLTTNEKLFF
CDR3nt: TGTGCCAGCAGCTTAGACAGAGGACAACTGACAACTAATGAAAAACTGTTTTTT

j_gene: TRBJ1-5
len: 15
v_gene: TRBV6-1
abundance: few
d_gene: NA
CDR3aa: CASSEVGGFNQPQHF
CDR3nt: TGTGCCAGCAGTGAAGTAGGGGGTTTCAATCAGCCCCAGCATTTT

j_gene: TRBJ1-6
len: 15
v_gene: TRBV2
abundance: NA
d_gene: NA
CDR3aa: CASSRIQPFNSPLHF
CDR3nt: TGTGCCAGCAGCCGAATACAGCCGTTTAATTCACCCCTCCACTTT

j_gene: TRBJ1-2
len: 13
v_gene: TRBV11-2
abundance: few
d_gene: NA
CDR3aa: CASSFGQNYGYTF
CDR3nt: TGTGCCAGCAGCTTTGGGCAGAACTATGGCTACACCTTC

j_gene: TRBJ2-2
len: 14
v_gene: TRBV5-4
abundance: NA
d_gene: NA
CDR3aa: CASSLAGNTGELFF
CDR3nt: TGTGCCAGCAGCTTGGCGGGTAACACCGGGGAGCTGTTTTTT

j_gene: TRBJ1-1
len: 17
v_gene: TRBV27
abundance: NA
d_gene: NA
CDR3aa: CASSLSTPSQWRTEAFF
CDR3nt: TGTGCCAGCAGTTTATCGACCCCCTCTCAATGGAGGACTGAAGCTTTCTTT

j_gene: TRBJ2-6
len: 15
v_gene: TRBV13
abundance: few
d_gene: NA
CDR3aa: CASSLTNRGANVLTF
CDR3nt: TGTGCCAGCAGCTTAACCAATAGAGGGGCCAACGTCCTGACTTTC

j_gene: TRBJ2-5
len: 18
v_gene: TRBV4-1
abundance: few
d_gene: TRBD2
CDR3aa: CASSHPSGLAGAGETQYF
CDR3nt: TGCGCCAGCAGCCACCCTTCAGGGCTAGCGGGAGCGGGAGAGACCCAGTACTTC

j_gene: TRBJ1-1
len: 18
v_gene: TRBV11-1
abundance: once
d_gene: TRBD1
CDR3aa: CASSLPRDRGLMNTEAFF
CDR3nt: TGTGCCAGCAGCTTACCCCGGGACAGGGGACTCATGAACACTGAAGCTTTCTTT

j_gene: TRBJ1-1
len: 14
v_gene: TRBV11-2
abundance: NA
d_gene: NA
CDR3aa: CASGQDEGLTEAFF
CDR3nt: TGTGCCAGCGGCCAGGATGAGGGATTGACTGAAGCTTTCTTT

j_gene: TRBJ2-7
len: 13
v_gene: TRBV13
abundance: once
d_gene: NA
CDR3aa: CASSVSPSYEQYF
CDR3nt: TGTGCCAGCAGCGTTTCTCCGTCCTACGAGCAGTACTTC

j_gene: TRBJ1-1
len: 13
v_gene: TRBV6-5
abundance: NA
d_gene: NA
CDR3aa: CASSYSTDTEAFF
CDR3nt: TGTGCCAGCAGTTACTCCACAGACACTGAAGCTTTCTTT

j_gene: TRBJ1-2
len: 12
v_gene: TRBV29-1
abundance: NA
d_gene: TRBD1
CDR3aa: CSVETGAYGYTF
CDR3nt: TGCAGCGTGGAGACAGGGGCCTATGGCTACACCTTC

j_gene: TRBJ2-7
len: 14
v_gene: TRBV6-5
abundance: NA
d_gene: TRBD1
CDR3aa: CASSYRTGGDEQYF
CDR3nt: TGTGCCAGCAGTTACCGCACAGGGGGCGACGAGCAGTACTTC

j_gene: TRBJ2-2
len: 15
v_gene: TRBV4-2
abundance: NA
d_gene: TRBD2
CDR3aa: CASSQELAGTGELFF
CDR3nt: TGTGCCAGCAGCCAAGAACTAGCGGGAACCGGGGAGCTGTTTTTT

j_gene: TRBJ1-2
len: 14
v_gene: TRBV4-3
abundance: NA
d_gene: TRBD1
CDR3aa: CASSHSDRNYGYTF
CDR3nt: TGCGCCAGCAGCCACTCGGACAGGAACTATGGCTACACCTTC

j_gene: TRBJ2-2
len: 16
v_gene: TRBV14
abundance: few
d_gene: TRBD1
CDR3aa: CASSQVWTGYTGELFF
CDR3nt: TGTGCCAGCAGCCAAGTATGGACAGGGTACACCGGGGAGCTGTTTTTT

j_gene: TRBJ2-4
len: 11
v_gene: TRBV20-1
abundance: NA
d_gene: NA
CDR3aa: CSAGGESAEYF
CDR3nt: TGCAGTGCTGGAGGGGAGTCGGCGGAATACTTC

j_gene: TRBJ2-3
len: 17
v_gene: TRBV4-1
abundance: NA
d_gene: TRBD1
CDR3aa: CASSPSGGQGASDTQYF
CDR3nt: TGCGCCAGCAGCCCAAGTGGGGGACAGGGGGCTTCAGATACGCAGTATTTT

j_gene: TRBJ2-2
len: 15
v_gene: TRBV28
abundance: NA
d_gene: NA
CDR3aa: CASRPGTVNTGELFF
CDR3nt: TGTGCCAGCAGACCGGGTACCGTGAACACCGGGGAGCTGTTTTTT

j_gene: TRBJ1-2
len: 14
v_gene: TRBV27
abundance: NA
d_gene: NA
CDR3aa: CASSLSPGPYGYTF
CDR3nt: TGTGCCAGCAGTTTATCCCCAGGGCCCTATGGCTACACCTTC

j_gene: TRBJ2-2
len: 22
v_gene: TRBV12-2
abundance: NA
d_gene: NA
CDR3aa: CASRLDPSGRTSQIGGAGELFF
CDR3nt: TGTGCAAGTCGCTTAGACCCCTCGGGCAGGACTAGTCAAATCGGGGGGGCCGGGGAGCTGTTTTTT

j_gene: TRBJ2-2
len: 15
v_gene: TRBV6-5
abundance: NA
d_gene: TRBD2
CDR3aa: CASSGSGGSTGELFF
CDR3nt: TGTGCCAGCAGTGGGAGCGGGGGTTCTACCGGGGAGCTGTTTTTT

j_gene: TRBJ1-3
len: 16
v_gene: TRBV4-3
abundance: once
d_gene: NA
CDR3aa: CASSRTPAGEGNTIYF
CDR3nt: TGCGCCAGCAGCCGGACACCCGCAGGGGAGGGAAACACCATATATTTT

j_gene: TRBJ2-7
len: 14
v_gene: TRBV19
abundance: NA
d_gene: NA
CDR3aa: CASSMSGLSYEQYF
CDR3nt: TGTGCCAGTAGTATGAGCGGCCTCTCCTACGAGCAGTACTTC

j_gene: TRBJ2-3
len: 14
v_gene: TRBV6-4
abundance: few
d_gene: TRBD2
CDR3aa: CASSDGRATDTQYF
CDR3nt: TGTGCCAGCAGTGACGGGAGGGCCACAGATACGCAGTATTTT

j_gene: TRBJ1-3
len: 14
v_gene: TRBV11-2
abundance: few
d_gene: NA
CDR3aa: CASSSINSGNTIYF
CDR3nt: TGTGCCAGCAGCTCTATAAACTCTGGAAACACCATATATTTT

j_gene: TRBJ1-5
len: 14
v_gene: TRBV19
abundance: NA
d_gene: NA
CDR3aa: CASSPGQTNQPQHF
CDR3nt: TGTGCCAGTAGTCCCGGACAGACCAATCAGCCCCAGCATTTT

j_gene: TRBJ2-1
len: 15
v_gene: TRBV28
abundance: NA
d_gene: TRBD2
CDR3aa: CASSLVAGGWGEQFF
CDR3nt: TGTGCCAGCAGTTTAGTAGCGGGAGGGTGGGGTGAGCAGTTCTTC

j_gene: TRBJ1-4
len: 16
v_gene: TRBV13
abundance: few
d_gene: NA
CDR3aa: CASSLGGRATNEKLFF
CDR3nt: TGTGCCAGCAGCTTAGGCGGGAGGGCCACTAATGAAAAACTGTTTTTT

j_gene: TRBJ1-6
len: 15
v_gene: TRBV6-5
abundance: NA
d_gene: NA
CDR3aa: CASSLQAFYNSPLHF
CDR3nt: TGTGCCAGCAGCTTACAGGCCTTCTATAATTCACCCCTCCACTTT

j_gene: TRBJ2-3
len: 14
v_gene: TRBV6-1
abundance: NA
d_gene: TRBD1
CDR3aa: CASSEQGAEDTQYF
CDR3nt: TGTGCCAGCAGTGAACAGGGGGCGGAAGATACGCAGTATTTT

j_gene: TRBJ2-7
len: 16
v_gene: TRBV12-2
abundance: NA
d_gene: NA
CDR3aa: CASRQSWLGALYEQYF
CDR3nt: TGTGCAAGTCGCCAGTCATGGTTAGGAGCCCTCTACGAGCAGTACTTC

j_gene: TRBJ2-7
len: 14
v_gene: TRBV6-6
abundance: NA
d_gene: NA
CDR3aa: CATTTGPQGYEQYF
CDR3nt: TGTGCCACTACCACTGGCCCCCAGGGCTACGAGCAGTACTTC